These 8 T cell receptor beta chains were sequenced from one sample in a study of blood T cell repertoires in COVID-19. Repertoires were generated with immunoSEQ multiplex PCR, while TCRdb's copy carries only in-frame clones and drops some. Among a few hundred thousand clones listed, 86% were seen once. Sequenced input: peripheral blood. These receptor sequences come from a man between 18 and 29 years old with active or convalescent COVID-19.

The chain carries TRBV19 and TRBJ2-1, with 10 bases aligning to TRBD1. There are 14 residues in the CDR3. CDR1 is LNHDA, CDR2 SQIVND, per germline (reference sequence). Germline trimming cut 4 bases from V and 7 bases from J; bases unmatched to any gene: 4. DNA for the CDR3: TGTGCCAGTAGTAAATGGGACAGGGGAAATGAGCAGTTCTTC. This sequence encodes CASSKWDRGNEQFF.

J is TRBJ2-7 and V is TRBV18, with a possible D match to TRBD2 (5 bases). CDR1 and CDR2 (germline): KGHSH, LQKENI. With 4 bases removed from V and 2 bases from J, the gap between germline ends came to 9 bases. The CDR3 is made up of 13 amino acids. The DNA for the CDR3 is TGTGCCAGCTCACTCCAGCGGACCTACGAGCAGTACTTC. Translated, it gives CASSLQRTYEQYF.

V usage is TRBV2 and J usage is TRBJ2-5; 9 bases are a match to TRBD2. The CDR3 is made up of 13 amino acids. The V and J ends lost 7 bases and 7 bases, in that order; junction bases with no gene match: 7. CDR1 is SNHLY and CDR2 is FYNNEI in the germline V gene. CDR3 amino acids: CASTSGERGTQYF. In DNA, the CDR3 is TGTGCCAGCACTAGCGGGGAGCGGGGGACCCAGTACTTC. The entire variable domain, with the rest obtained from reference TRBV2 and TRBJ2-5, is as follows: EPEVTQTPSHQVTQMGQEVILRCVPISNHLYFYWYRQILGQKVEFLVSFYNNEISEKSEIFDDQFSVERPDGSNFTLKIRSTKLEDSAMYFCASTSGERGTQYFGPGTRLLVL.

The table lists this clone with a few counts. V and J are TRBV5-1 and TRBJ2-7, with 7 bases lining up with TRBD1. The CDR3 has 16 residues. The V gene's germline CDR1 is SGHRS and CDR2 YFSETQ. V was clipped by 2 bases and J by 5 bases; unmatched bases: 13. The CDR3 spells CASSFLYEGAFNEQYF. CDR3 nucleotides: TGCGCCAGCAGCTTTCTGTATGAGGGGGCGTTCAACGAGCAGTACTTC.

The rearrangement joins TRBV2 to TRBJ2-5; tentative D call: TRBD1 (6 bases). The germline V and J ends were trimmed by 10 bases and 0 bases, with 9 bases remaining between them. In germline, CDR1 is SNHLY, CDR2 FYNNEI. This CDR3 is built from 12 residues. The CDR3 DNA is TGTGCCATCGGGGACAACCAAGAGACCCAGTACTTC. Amino acids: CAIGDNQETQYF.

The rearrangement links TRBV19 to TRBJ2-1, with a possible D match to TRBD1 (5 bases). V lost 3 bases and J lost 6, with 18 bases in between. The CDR3 runs to 16 residues. Germline loops: CDR1 LNHDA, CDR2 SQIVND (reference sequence). CDR3 DNA sequence: TGTGCCAGTAGTATTATTGCGGACATACGATCCAATGAGCAGTTCTTC. Its protein is CASSIIADIRSNEQFF.

This rearrangement joins TRBV11-3 to TRBJ1-3; a weak D match, TRBD1 (6 bases). The germline CDR1 and CDR2 sequences are SGHNT and YENEEA. The CDR3 is 15 amino acids. V lost 5 bases to trimming and J lost 0 bases, with 11 bases between them. The DNA of the CDR3 is TGTGCCAGCAGCCGGGACACCTTCTCTGGAAACACCATATATTTT. It translates to CASSRDTFSGNTIYF.

The rearrangement uses TRBV11-2 and TRBJ2-1; D call uncertain. There are 11 residues in the CDR3. V lost 5 bases and J 12 bases, leaving 11 bases between the germline ends. Germline V gene lookup returns CDR1 SGHAT and CDR2 FQNNGV. The CDR3 protein is CASSGDAAQFF. The CDR3 nucleotides read TGTGCCAGCAGCGGCGACGCGGCGCAGTTCTTC.